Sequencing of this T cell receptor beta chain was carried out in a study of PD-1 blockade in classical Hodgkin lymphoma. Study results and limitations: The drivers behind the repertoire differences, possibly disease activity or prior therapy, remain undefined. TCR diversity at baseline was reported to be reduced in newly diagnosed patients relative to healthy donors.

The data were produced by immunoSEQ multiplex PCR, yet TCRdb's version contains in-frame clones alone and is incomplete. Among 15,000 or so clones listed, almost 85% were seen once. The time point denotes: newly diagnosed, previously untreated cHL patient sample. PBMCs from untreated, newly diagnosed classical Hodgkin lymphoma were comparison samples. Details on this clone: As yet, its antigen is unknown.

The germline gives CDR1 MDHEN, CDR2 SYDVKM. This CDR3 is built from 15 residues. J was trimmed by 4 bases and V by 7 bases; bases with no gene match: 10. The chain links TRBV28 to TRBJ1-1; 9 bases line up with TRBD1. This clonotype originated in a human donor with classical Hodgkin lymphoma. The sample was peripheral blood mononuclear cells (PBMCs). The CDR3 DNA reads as TGTGCCAGCACTGAGAGGGACAGGGATCCCACTGAAGCTTTCTTT. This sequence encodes CASTERDRDPTEAFF.